This TCR beta chain was identified during a study of T cells expressing NK-cell markers. Study background: HCMV seropositivity characterized seven of the eight sequenced donors, and seronegativity one.

Findings and limits, study-wide: Of CD8+ T cells, 1.0-7.0% belonged to dominant NKG2C+ clonotypes in roughly 6 donors.

Production of TCR beta cDNA relied on 5'RACE template switching with UMIs. TCRdb reprocessed the 5' RACE reads, keeping one entry per CDR3 protein, no DNA. Found here are 350,000 to 500,000 distinct CDR3 sequences; the top ten clones hold 6% to 8%. This CDR3 is built from 11 residues. The V gene's germline CDR1 is WSHSY and CDR2 SAAADI. On this clonotype: Its antigen is currently unknown.

The sample taken for sequencing was blood T cells: a sorted CD56 or NKG2C T cell subset, CD4+ or CD8+ T cells, or bulk PBMC T cells (not recorded which). This TCR derives from a woman between 18 and 75 years old in good health. The chain recombines TRBV10-2 with TRBJ2-5. The CDR3 region is CASGLQETQYF.